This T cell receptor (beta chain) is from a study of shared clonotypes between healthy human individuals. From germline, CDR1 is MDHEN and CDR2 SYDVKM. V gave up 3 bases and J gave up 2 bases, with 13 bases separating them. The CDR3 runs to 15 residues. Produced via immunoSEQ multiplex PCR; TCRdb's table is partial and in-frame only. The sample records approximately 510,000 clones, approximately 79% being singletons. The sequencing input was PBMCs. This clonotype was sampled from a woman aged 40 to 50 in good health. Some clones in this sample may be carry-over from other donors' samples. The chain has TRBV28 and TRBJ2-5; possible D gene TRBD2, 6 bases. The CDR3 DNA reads TGTGCCAGCAGTTTTAGTAACGGGGGACAAGAGACCCAGTACTTC. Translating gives CASSFSNGGQETQYF.